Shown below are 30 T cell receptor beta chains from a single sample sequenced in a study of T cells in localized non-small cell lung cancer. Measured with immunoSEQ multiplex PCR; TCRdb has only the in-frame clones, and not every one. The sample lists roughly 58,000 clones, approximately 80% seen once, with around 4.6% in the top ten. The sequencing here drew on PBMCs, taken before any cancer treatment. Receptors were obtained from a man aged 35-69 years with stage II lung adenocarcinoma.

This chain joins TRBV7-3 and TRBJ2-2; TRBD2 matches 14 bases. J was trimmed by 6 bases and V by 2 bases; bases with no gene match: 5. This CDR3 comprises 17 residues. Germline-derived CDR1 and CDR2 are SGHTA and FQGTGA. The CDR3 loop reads CASSLERTSGRSGELFF. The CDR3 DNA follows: TGTGCCAGCAGCTTAGAGAGGACTAGCGGGAGGTCCGGGGAGCTGTTTTTT.

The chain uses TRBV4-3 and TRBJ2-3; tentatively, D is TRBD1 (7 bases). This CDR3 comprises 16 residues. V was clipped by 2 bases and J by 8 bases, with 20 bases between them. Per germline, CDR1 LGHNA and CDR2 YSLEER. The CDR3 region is CASSQNRGGLEGTQYF. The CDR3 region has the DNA TGCGCCAGCAGCCAAAACAGGGGAGGATTGGAGGGTACGCAGTATTTT.

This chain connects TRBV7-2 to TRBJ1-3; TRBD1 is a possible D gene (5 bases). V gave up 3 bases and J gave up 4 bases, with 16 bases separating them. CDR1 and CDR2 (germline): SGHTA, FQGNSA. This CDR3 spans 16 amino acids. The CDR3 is CASSFSQAGGGNTIYF. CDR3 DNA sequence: TGTGCCAGCAGCTTTTCACAGGCCGGTGGAGGAAACACCATATATTTT.

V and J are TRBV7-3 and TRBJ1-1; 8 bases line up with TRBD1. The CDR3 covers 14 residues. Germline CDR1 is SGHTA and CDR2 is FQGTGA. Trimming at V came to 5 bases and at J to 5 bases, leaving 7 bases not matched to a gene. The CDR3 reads CASSPQGAGTEAFF. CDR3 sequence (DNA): TGTGCCAGCAGCCCTCAGGGGGCTGGGACTGAAGCTTTCTTT.

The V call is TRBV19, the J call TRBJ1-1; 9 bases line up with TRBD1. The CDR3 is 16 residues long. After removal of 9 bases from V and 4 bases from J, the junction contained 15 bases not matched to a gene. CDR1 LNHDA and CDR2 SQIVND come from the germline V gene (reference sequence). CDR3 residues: CASRTLTGGGGTEAFF. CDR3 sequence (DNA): TGTGCCAGCAGGACCCTGACAGGGGGTGGAGGCACTGAAGCTTTCTTT.

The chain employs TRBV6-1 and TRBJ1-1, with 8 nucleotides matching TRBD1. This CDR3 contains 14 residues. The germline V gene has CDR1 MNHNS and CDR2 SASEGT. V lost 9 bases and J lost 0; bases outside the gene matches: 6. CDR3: CASITGGVNTEAFF. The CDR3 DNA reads TGTGCCAGTATTACAGGGGGGGTGAACACTGAAGCTTTCTTT.

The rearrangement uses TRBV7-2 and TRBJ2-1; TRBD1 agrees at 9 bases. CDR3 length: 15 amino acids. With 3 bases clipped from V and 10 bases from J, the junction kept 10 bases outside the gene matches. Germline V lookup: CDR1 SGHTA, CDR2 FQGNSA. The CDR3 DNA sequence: TGTGCCAGCAGCTTTTCGCCGGGACAGGGAAAAGAGCAGTTCTTC. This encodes CASSFSPGQGKEQFF.

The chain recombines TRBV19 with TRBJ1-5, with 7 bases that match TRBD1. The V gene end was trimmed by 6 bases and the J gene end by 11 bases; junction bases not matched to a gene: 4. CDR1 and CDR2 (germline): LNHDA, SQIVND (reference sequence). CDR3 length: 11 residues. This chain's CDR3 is CASSPGGSQHF. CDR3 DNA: TGTGCCAGTAGCCCAGGGGGGTCCCAGCATTTT.

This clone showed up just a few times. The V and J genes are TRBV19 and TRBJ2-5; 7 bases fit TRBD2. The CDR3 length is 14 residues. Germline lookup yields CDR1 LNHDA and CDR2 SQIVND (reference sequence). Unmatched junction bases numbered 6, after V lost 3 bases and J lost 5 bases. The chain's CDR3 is CASSIGGRGETQYF. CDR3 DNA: TGTGCCAGTAGTATCGGGGGGAGAGGGGAGACCCAGTACTTC.

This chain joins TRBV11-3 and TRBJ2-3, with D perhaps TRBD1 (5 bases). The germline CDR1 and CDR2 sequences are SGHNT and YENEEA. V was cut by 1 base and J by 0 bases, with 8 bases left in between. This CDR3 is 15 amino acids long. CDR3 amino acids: CASSLGQISTDTQYF. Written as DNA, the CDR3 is TGTGCCAGCAGCTTAGGACAGATTAGCACAGATACGCAGTATTTT.

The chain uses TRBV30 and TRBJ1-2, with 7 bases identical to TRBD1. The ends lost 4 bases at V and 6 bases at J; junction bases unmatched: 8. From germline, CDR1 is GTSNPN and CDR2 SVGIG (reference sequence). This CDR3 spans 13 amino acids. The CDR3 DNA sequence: TGTGCCTGGACCGACAGGGTGGTGGATGGCTACACCTTC. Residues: CAWTDRVVDGYTF.

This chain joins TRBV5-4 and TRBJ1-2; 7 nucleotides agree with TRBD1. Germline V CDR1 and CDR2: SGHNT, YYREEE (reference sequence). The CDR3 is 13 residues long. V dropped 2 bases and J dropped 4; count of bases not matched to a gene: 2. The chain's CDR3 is CASSFRDSYGYTF. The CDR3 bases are TGTGCCAGCAGCTTTCGGGACAGCTATGGCTACACCTTC.

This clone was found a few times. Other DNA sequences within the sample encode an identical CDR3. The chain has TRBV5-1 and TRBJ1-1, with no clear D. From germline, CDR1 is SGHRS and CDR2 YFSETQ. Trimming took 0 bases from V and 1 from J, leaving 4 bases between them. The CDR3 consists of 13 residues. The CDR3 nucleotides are TGCGCCAGCAGCTTGGATAGGAACACTGAAGCTTTCTTT. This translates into CASSLDRNTEAFF.

For the CDR3, the DNA is TGTGCCACCAGCAGCCTCTTCGGGAGTCAGCCCCAGCATTTT. It specifies CATSSLFGSQPQHF. The chain links TRBV15 to TRBJ1-5; D unresolved. Germline V CDR1 and CDR2: LNHNV, YYDKDF (reference sequence). This CDR3 is built from 14 residues. V dropped 3 bases and J dropped 6 bases, with 12 bases sitting between them.

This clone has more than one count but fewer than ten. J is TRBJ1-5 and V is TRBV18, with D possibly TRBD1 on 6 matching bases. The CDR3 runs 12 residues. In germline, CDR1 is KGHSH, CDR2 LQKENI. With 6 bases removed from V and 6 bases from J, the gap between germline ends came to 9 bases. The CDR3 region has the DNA TGTGCCAGCTCGGCGGACAGTCAGCCCCAGCATTTT. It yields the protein CASSADSQPQHF.

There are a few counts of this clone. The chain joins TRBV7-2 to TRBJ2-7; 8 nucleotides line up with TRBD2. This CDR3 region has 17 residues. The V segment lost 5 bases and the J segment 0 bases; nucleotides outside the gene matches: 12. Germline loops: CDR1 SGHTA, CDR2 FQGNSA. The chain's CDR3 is CASSPWAGGPSSYEQYF. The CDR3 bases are TGTGCCAGCAGCCCGTGGGCGGGAGGACCCAGCTCCTACGAGCAGTACTTC.

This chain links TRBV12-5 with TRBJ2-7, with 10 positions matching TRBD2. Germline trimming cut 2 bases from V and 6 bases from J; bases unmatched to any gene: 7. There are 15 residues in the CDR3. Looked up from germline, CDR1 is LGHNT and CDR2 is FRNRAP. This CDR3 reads CASGLPSGRAFEQYF. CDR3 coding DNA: TGTGCTAGTGGTTTGCCCAGCGGGAGGGCCTTCGAGCAGTACTTC.

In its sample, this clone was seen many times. CDR3 bases: TGTGCCAGTAGTTGGTCTCGCGGGGAAGCTTTCTTT. It yields the protein CASSWSRGEAFF. V gene TRBV19 combines with J gene TRBJ1-1; D gene unclear. CDR3 size: 12 residues. Looked up from germline, CDR1 is LNHDA and CDR2 is SQIVND (reference sequence). The germline V and J ends were trimmed by 5 bases and 8 bases, with 12 bases remaining between them.

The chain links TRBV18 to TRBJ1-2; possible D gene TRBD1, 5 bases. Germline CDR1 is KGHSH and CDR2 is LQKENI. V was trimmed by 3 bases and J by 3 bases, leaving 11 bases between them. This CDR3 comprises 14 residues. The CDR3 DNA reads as TGTGCCAGCTCACCCCGAACAGGAGACTATGGCTACACCTTC. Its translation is CASSPRTGDYGYTF.

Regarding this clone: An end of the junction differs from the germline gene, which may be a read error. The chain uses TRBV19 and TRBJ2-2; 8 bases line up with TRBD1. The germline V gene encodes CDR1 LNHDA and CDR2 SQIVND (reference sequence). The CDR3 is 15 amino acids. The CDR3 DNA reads TGTGCCAGTAGTCTAGACAGGGGGAACACCGGGGAGCTGTTTTTT. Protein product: CASSLDRGNTGELFF.

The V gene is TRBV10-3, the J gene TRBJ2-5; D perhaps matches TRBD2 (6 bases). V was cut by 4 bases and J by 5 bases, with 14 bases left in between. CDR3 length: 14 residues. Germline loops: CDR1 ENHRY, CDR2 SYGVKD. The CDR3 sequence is CAISVSRGGETQYF. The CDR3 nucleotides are TGTGCCATCAGTGTGAGTCGAGGAGGGGAGACCCAGTACTTC.

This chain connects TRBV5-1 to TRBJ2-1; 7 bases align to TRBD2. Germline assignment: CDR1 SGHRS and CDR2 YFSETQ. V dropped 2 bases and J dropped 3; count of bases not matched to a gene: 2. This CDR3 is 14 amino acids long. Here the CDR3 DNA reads TGCGCCAGCAGCTTCGCTAGCGGCTACAATGAGCAGTTCTTC. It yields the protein CASSFASGYNEQFF.

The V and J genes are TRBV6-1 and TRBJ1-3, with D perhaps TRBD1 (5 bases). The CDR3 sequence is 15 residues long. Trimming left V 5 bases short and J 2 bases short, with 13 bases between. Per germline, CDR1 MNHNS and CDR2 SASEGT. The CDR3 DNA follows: TGTGCCAGCAGTCGCGGGGGGAGCGCTGGAAACACCATATATTTT. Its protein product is CASSRGGSAGNTIYF.

This chain's CDR3 is CASSPEGSSYGYTF. CDR3 DNA sequence: TGTGCCAGCTCACCGGAGGGCTCCAGCTATGGCTACACCTTC. The chain couples TRBV18 to TRBJ1-2; D unclear. CDR1 is KGHSH and CDR2 is LQKENI in the germline V gene. V lost 3 bases to trimming and J lost 4 bases, with 12 bases between them. This CDR3 has 14 amino acids. Full variable domain (rest looked up from reference TRBV18 and TRBJ1-2): NAGVMQNPRHLVRRRGQEARLRCSPMKGHSHVYWYRQLPEEGLKFMVYLQKENIIDESGMPKERFSAEFPKEGPSILRIQQVVRGDSAAYFCASSPEGSSYGYTFGSGTRLTVV.

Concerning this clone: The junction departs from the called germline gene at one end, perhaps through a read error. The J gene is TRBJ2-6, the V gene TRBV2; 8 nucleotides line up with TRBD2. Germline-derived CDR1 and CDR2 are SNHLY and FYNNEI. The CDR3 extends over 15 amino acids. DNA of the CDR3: TGTGCCAGCGTACCGGGAGGGTCTGGGGCCAACGTCTTGACTTTC. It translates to CASVPGGSGANVLTF.

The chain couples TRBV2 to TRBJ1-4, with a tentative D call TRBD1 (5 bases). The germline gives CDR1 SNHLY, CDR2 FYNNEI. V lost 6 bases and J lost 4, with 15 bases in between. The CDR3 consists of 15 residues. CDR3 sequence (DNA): TGTGCCAGCAGGCGGGGGACTGCTGATAATGAAAAACTGTTTTTT. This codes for CASRRGTADNEKLFF.

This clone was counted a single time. The CDR3 sequence: CASSTGQGSGNTIYF. The CDR3 DNA is TGTGCCAGCAGCACCGGACAGGGCTCTGGAAACACCATATATTTT. The V and J genes are TRBV7-9 and TRBJ1-3; TRBD1 aligns across 8 bases. The V and J ends lost 5 bases and 0 bases, in that order; junction bases with no gene match: 3. Looked up from germline, CDR1 is SEHNR and CDR2 is FQNEAQ (reference sequence). CDR3 size: 15 residues.

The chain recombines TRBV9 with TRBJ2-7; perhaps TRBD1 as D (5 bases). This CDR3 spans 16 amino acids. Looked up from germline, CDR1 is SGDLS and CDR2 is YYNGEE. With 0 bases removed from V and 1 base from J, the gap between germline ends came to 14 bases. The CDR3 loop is CASSVGAAGISYEQYF. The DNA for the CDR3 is TGTGCCAGCAGCGTAGGCGCAGCAGGGATTTCCTACGAGCAGTACTTC.

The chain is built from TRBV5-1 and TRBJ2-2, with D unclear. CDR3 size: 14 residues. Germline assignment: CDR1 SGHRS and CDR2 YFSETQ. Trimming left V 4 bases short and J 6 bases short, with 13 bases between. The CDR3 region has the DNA TGCGCCAGCAGCCTGACCGCTAATGCCGGGGAGCTGTTTTTT. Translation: CASSLTANAGELFF.

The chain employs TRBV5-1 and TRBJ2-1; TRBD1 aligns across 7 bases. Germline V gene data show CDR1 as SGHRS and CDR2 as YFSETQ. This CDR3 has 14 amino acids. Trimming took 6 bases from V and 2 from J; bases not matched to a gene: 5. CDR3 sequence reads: CASTLGTAYNEQFF. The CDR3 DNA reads TGCGCCAGCACCCTCGGGACAGCCTACAATGAGCAGTTCTTC. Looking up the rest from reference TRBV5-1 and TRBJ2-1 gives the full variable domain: KAGVTQTPRYLIKTRGQQVTLSCSPISGHRSVSWYQQTPGQGLQFLFEYFSETQRNKGNFPGRFSGRQFSNSRSEMNVSTLELGDSALYLCASTLGTAYNEQFFGPGTRLTVL.